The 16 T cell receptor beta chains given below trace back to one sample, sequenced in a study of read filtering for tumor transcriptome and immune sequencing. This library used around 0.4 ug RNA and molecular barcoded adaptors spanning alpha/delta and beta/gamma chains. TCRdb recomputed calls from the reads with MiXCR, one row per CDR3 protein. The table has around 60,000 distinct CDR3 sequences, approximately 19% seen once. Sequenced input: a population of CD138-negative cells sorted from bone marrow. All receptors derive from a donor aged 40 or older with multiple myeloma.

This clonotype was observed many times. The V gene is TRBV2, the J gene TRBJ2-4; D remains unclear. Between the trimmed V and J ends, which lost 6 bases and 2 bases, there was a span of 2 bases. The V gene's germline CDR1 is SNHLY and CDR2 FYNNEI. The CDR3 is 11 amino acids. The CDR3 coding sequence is TGTGCCAGCAGGACCAAAAACATTCAGTACTTC. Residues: CASRTKNIQYF.

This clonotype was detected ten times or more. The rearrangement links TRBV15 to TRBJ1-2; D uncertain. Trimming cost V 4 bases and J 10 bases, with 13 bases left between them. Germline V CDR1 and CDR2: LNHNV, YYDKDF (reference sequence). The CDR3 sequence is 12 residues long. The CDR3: CATSTPTSAYTF. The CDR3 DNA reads TGTGCCACCAGCACACCGACGTCAGCCTACACCTTC.

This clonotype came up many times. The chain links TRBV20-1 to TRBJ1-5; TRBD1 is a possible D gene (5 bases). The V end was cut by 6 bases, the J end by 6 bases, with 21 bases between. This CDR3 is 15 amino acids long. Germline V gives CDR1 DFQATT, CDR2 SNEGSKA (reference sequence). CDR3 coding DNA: TGCAGTGCGCGAGAAGGGACCGGGAAGGGTCAGCCCCAGCATTTT. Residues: CSAREGTGKGQPQHF.

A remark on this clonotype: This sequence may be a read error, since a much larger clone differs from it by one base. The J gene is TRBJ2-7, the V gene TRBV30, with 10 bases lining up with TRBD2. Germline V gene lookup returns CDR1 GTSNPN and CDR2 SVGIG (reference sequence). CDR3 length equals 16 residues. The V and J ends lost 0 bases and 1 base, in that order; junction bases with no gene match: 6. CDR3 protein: CAWSVLGTSASYEQYF. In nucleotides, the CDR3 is TGTGCCTGGAGTGTATTGGGGACTAGCGCTTCCTACGAGCAGTACTTC.

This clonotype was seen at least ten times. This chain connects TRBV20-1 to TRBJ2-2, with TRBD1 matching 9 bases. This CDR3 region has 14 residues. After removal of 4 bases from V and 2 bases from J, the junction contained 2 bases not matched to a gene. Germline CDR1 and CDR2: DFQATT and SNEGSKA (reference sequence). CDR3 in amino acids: CSATTGGNTGELFF. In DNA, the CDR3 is TGCAGTGCTACGACAGGGGGAAACACCGGGGAGCTGTTTTTT.

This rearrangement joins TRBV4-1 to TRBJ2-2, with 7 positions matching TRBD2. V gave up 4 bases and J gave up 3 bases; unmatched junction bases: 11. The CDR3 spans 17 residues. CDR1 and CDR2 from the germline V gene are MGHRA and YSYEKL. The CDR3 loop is CASSRPPGGRDTGELFF. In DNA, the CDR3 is TGCGCCAGCAGCCGACCCCCGGGCGGGAGAGACACCGGGGAGCTGTTTTTT.

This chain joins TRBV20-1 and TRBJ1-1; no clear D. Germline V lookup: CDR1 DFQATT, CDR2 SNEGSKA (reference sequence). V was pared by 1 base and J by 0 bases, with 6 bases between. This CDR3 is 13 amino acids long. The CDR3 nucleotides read TGCAGTGCTAGAGGACGGTTGAACACTGAAGCTTTCTTT. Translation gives CSARGRLNTEAFF.

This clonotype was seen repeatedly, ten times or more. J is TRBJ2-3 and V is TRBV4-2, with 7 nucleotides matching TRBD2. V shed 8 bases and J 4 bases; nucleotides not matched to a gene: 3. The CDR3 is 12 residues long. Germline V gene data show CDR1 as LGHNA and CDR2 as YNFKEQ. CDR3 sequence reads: CASGGGADTQYF. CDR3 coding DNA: TGTGCCAGCGGGGGGGGGGCAGATACGCAGTATTTT.

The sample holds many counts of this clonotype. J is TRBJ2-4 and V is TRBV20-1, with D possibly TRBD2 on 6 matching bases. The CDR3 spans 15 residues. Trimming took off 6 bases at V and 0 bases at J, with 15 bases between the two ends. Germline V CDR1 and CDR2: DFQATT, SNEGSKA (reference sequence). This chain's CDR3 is CSAEYGGLAKNIQYF. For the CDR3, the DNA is TGCAGTGCCGAGTACGGGGGTCTAGCCAAAAACATTCAGTACTTC.

The CDR3 DNA sequence: TGTGCCAGCAAGGGAATCTCAGATACGCAGTATTTT. Translation: CASKGISDTQYF. The chain links TRBV6-6 to TRBJ2-3; D gene ambiguous. This CDR3 has 12 residues. V was shortened by 7 bases and J by 4 bases, with 9 bases between the two germline ends. Germline CDR1 MNHNY, CDR2 SVGAGI (reference sequence).

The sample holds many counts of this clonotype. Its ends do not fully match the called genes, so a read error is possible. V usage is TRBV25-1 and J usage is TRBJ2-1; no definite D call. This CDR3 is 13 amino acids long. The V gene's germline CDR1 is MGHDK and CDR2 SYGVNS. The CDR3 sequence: CASSERLGLGPHF. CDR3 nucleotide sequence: TGTGCCAGCAGTGAAAGGTTAGGTCTAGGCCCCCACTTC.

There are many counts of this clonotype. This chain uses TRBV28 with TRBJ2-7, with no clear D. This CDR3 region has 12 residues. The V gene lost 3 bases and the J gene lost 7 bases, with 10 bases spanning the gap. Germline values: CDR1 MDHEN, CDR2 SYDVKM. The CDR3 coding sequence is TGTGCCAGCAGTTTCATTCCTGGGGAGCAGTACTTC. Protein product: CASSFIPGEQYF.

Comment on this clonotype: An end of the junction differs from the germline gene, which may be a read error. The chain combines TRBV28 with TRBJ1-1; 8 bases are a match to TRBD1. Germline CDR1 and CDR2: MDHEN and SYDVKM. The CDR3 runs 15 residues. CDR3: CASSLWTDRGTEAFF. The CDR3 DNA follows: TGTGCCAGCAGCTTATGGACAGACAGGGGCACTGAAGCTTTCTTT.

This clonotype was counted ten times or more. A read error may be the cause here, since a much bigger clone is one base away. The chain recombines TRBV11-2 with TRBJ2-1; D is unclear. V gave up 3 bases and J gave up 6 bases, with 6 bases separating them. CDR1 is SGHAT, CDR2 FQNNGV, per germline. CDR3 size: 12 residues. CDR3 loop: CASSLTINEQFF. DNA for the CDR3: TGTGCCAGCAGCTTGACCATCAATGAGCAGTTCTTC.

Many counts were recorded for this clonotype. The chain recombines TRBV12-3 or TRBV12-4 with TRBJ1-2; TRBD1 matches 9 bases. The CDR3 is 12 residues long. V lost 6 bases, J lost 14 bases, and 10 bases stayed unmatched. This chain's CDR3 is CASSPGTGRGTF. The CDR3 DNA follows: TGTGCCAGCAGCCCAGGGACAGGGAGGGGTACCTTC.

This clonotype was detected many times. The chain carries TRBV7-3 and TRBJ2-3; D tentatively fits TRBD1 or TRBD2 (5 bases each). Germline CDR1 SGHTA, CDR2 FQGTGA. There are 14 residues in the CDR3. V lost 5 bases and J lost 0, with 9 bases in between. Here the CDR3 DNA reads TGTGCCAGCAGCCGGGACGGTAGCACAGATACGCAGTATTTT. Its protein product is CASSRDGSTDTQYF.